The sample holds a few counts of the clone carrying this T cell receptor beta chain. Its cognate antigen is unknown. This CDR3 contains 15 residues. V lost 8 bases and J lost 5; bases outside the gene matches: 4. Germline V CDR1 and CDR2: SNHLY, FYNNEI. This entry comes from a study of T cells in Graves' hyperthyroidism and ophthalmopathy. Findings and limits, study-wide: Ophthalmopathy got predicted by the model a median about 6.7 months before its onset.

TCR beta CDR3 sequences were amplified from RNA transcripts. First-round RT-PCR of the TCR CDR3 relied on the HTBI primer set. MiXCR, applied by TCRdb to the multiplex PCR reads, yields one record per CDR3 protein. In the table there are about half a million distinct CDR3 sequences, less than 25% of which are singletons. Diagnosis rested on symptoms, serum thyroxine and TRAb, thyroid ultrasound, and orbital computed tomography. This chain joins TRBV2 and TRBJ2-2; 14 positions match TRBD2. The receptor was isolated from a man between 18 and 29 years old with Graves' hyperthyroidism. The material sequenced was blood. The CDR3: CASAGLAGGTGELFF. CDR3 sequence (DNA): TGTGCCAGCGCCGGACTAGCGGGGGGTACCGGGGAGCTGTTTTTT. Full variable domain (rest looked up from reference TRBV2 and TRBJ2-2): EPEVTQTPSHQVTQMGQEVILRCVPISNHLYFYWYRQILGQKVEFLVSFYNNEISEKSEIFDDQFSVERPDGSNFTLKIRSTKLEDSAMYFCASAGLAGGTGELFFGEGSRLTVL.